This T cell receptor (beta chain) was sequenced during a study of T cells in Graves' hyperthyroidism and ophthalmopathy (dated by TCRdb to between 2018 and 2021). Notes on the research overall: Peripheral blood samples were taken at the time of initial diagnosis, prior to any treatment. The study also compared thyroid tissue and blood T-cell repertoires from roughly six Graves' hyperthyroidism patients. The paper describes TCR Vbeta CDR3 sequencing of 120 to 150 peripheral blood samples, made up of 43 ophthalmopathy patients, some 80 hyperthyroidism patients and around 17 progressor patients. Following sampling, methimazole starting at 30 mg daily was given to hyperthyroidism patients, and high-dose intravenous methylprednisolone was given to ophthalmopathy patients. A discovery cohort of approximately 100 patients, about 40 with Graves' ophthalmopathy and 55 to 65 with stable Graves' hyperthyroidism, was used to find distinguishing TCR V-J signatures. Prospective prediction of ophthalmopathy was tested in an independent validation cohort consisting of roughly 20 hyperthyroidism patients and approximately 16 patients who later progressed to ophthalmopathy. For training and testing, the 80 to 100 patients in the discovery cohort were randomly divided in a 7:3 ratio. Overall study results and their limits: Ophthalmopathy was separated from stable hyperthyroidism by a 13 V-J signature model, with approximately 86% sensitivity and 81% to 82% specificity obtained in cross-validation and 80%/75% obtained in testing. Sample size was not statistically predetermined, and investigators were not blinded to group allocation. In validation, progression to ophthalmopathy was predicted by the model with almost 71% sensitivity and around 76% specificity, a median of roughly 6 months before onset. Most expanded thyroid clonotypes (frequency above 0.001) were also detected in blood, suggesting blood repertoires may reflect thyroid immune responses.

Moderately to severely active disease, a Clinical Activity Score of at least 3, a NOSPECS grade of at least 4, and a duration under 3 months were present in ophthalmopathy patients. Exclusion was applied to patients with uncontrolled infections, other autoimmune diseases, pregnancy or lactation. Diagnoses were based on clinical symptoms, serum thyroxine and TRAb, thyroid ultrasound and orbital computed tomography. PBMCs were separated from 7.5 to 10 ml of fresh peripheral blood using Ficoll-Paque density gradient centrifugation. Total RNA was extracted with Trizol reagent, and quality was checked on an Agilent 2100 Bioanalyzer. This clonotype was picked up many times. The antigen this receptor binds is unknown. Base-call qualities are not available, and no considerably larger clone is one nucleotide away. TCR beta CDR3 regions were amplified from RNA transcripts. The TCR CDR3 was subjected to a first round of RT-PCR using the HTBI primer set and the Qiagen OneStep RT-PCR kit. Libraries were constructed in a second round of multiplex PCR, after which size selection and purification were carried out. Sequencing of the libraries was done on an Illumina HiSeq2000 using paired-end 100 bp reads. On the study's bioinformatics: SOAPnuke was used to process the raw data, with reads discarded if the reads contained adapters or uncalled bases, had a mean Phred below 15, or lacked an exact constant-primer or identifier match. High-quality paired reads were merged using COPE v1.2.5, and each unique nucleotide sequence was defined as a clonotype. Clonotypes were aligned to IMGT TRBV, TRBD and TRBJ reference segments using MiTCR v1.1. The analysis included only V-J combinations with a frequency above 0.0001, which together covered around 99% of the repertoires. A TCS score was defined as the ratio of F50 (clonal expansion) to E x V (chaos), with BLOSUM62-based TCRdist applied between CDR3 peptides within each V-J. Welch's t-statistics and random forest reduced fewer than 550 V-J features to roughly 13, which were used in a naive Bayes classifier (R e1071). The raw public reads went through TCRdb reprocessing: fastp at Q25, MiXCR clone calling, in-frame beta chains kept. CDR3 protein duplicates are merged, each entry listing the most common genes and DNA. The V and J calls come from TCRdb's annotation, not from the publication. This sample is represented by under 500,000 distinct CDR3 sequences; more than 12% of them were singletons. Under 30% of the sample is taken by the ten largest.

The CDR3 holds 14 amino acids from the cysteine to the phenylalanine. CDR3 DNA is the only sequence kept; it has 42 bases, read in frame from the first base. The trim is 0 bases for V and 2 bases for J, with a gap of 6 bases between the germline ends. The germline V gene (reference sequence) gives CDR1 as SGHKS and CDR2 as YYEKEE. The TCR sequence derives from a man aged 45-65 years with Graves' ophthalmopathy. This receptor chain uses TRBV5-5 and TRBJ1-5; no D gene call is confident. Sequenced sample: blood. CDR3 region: CASSLDAGNQPQHF. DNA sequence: TGTGCCAGCAGCTTGGACGCTGGCAATCAGCCCCAGCATTTT. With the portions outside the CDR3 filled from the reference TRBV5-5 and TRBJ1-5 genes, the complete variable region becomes DAGVTQSPTHLIKTRGQQVTLRCSPISGHKSVSWYQQVLGQGPQFIFQYYEKEERGRGNFPDRFSARQFPNYSSELNVNALLLGDSALYLCASSLDAGNQPQHFGDGTRLSIL.